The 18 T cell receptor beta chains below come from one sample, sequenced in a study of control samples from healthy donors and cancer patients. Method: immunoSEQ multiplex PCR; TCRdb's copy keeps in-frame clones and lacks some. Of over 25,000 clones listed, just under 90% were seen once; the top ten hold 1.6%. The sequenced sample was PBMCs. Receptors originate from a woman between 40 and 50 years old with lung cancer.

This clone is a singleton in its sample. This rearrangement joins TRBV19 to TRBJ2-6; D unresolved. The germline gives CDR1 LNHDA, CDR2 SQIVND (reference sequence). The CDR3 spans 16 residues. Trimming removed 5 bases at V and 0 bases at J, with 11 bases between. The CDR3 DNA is TGTGCCAGTAGTGGACGGCTAGTCTCTGGGGCCAACGTCCTGACTTTC. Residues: CASSGRLVSGANVLTF.

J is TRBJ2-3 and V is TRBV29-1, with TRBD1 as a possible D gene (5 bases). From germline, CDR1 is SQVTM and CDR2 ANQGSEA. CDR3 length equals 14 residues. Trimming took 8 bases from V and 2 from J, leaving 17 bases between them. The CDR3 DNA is TGCAGCTTGGGGCTGGTTAGTGACACAGATACGCAGTATTTT. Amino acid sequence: CSLGLVSDTDTQYF.

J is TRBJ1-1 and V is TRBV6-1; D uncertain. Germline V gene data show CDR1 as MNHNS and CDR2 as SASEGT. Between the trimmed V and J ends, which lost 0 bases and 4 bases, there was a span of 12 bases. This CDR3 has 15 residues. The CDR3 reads CASSEALLGGTEAFF. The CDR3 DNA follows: TGTGCCAGCAGTGAAGCGCTTCTGGGAGGCACTGAAGCTTTCTTT.

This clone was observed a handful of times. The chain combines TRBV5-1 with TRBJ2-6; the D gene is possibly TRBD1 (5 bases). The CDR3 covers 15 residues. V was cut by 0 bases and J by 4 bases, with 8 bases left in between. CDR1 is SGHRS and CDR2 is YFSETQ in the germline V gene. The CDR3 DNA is TGCGCCAGCAGCTTGGGGTGGACAGGGGCCAACGTCCTGACTTTC. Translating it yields CASSLGWTGANVLTF. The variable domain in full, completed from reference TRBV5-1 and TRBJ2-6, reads KAGVTQTPRYLIKTRGQQVTLSCSPISGHRSVSWYQQTPGQGLQFLFEYFSETQRNKGNFPGRFSGRQFSNSRSEMNVSTLELGDSALYLCASSLGWTGANVLTFGAGSRLTVL.

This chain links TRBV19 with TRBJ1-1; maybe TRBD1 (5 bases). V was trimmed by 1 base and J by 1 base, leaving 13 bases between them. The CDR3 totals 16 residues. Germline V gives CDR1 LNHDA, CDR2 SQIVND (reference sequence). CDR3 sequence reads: CASSIGNRIRNTEAFF. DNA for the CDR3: TGTGCCAGTAGTATAGGTAACAGGATAAGGAACACTGAAGCTTTCTTT. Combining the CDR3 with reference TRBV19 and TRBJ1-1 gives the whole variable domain DGGITQSPKYLFRKEGQNVTLSCEQNLNHDAMYWYRQDPGQGLRLIYYSQIVNDFQKGDIAEGYSVSREKKESFPLTVTSAQKNPTAFYLCASSIGNRIRNTEAFFGQGTRLTVV.

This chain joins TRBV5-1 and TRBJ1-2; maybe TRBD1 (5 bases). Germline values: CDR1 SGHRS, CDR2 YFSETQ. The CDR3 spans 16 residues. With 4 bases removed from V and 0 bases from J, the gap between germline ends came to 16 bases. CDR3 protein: CASSTGLRQSNYGYTF. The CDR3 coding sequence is TGCGCCAGCAGCACGGGACTCCGACAATCTAACTATGGCTACACCTTC. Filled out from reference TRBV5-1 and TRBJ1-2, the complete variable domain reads KAGVTQTPRYLIKTRGQQVTLSCSPISGHRSVSWYQQTPGQGLQFLFEYFSETQRNKGNFPGRFSGRQFSNSRSEMNVSTLELGDSALYLCASSTGLRQSNYGYTFGSGTRLTVV.

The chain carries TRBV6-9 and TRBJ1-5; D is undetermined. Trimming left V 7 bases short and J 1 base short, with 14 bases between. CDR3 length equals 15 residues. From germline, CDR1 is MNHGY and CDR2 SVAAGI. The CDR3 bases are TGTGCCAGCACCACCAGGCAGTCGAGCAATCAGCCCCAGCATTTT. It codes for CASTTRQSSNQPQHF.

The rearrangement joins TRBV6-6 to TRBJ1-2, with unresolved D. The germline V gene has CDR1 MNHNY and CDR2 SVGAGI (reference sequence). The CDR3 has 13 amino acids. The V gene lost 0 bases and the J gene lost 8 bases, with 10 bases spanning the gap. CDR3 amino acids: CASSYSMERGYTF. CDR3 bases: TGTGCCAGCAGTTACTCGATGGAGCGGGGCTACACCTTC.

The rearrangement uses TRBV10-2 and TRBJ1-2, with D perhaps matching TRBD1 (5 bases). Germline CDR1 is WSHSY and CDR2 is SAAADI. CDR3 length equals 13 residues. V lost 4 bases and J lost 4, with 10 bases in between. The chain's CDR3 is CASSVRGTYGYTF. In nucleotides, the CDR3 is TGCGCCAGCAGTGTACGCGGGACCTATGGCTACACCTTC.

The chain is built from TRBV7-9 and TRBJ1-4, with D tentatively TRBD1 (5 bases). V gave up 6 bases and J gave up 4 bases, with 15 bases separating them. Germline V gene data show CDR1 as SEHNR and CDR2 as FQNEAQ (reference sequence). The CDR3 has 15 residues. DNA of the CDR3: TGTGCCAGCAGTCCAAGAACAGGCATTAATGAAAAACTGTTTTTT. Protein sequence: CASSPRTGINEKLFF. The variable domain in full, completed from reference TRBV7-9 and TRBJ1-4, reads DTGVSQNPRHKITKRGQNVTFRCDPISEHNRLYWYRQTLGQGPEFLTYFQNEAQLEKSRLLSDRFSAERPKGSFSTLEIQRTEQGDSAMYLCASSPRTGINEKLFFGSGTQLSVL.

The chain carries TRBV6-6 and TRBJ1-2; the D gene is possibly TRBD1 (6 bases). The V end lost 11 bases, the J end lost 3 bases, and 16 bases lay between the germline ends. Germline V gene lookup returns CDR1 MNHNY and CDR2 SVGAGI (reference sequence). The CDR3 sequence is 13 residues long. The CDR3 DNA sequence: TGTGCCGGAGGGACACCCCGCGACTATGGCTACACCTTC. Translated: CAGGTPRDYGYTF.

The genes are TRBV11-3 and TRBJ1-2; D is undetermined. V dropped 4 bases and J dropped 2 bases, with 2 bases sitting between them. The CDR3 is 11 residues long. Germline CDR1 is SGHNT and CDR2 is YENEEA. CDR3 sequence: CASSSNYGYTF. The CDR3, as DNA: TGTGCCAGCAGCTCAAACTATGGCTACACCTTC.

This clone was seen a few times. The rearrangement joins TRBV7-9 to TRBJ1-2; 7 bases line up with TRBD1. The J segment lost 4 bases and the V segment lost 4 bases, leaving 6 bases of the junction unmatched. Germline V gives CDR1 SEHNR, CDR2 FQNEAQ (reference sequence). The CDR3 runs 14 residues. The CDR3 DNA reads TGTGCCAGCAGCTCGACAGGGAAACCCTATGGCTACACCTTC. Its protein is CASSSTGKPYGYTF.

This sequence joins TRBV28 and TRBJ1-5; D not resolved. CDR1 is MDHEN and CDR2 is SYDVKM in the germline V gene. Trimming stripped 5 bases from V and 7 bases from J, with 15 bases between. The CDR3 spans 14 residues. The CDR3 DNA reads TGTGCCAGCAGTCGGTACCTCGGGGTCCAGCCCCAGCATTTT. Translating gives CASSRYLGVQPQHF.

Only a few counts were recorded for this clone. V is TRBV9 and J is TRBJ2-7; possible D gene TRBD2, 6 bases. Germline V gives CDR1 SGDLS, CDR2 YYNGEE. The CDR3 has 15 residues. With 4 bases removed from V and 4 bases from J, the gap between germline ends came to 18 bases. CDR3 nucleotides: TGTGCCAGCAGCCCTACCGGGACGGGAGCTTACGAGCAGTACTTC. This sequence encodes CASSPTGTGAYEQYF.

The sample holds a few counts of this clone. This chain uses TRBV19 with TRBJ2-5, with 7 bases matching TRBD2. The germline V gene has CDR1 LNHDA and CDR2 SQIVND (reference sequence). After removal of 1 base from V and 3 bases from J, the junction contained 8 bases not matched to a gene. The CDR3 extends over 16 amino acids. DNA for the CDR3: TGTGCCAGTAGTATAGTGGCTAGCGGACGTAAAGAGACCCAGTACTTC. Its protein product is CASSIVASGRKETQYF.

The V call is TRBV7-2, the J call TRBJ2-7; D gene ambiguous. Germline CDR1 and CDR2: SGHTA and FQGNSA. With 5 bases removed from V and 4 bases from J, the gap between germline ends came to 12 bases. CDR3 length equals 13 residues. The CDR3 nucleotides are TGTGCCAGCAGCCCCTCTCTTCCATACGAGCAGTACTTC. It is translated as CASSPSLPYEQYF.

CDR3 coding DNA: TGTGCCAGCAGACCAAATAAGGAGCCCCAGGGTCCCGAGGAGACCCAGTACTTC. It is translated as CASRPNKEPQGPEETQYF. This chain connects TRBV7-9 to TRBJ2-5, with D perhaps TRBD1 (5 bases). The CDR3 runs 18 residues. Trimming shortened V by 6 bases and J by 5 bases, and 28 bases separated the two germline ends. Germline V gene lookup returns CDR1 SEHNR and CDR2 FQNEAQ (reference sequence).